This entry lists 25 T cell receptor beta chains sequenced from one sample in a study of beta chain features in type 1 diabetes. The authors reverse transcribed all of the isolated RNA, so sequencing captured expressed TCRB transcripts. Some clones are missing from TCRdb's copy, which holds only in-frame ones; the method was immunoSEQ multiplex PCR. The sample carries about 620,000 clones, about a sixth recorded once. Sequenced material: naive CD4+ T cells from blood. These receptor sequences come from a man between 18 and 35 years old in good health.

The V gene is TRBV7-3, the J gene TRBJ1-5; unclear D gene. V was trimmed by 1 base and J by 9 bases, leaving 13 bases between them. The CDR3 is 14 amino acids. CDR1 is SGHTA, CDR2 FQGTGA, per germline. CDR3 amino acids: CASSLKGGRAPQHF. As DNA, the CDR3 is TGTGCCAGCAGCTTAAAGGGTGGGCGCGCGCCCCAGCATTTT.

This clone was seen a handful of times. The V call is TRBV27, the J call TRBJ2-6; D possibly corresponds to TRBD2 (6 bases). The V gene's germline CDR1 is MNHEY and CDR2 SMNVEV (reference sequence). This CDR3 is 15 amino acids long. V lost 3 bases and J lost 4, with 10 bases in between. CDR3 coding DNA: TGTGCCAGCAGTTTCGGCGGGATCGGGGCCAACGTCCTGACTTTC. Translating gives CASSFGGIGANVLTF.

In DNA form, the CDR3 reads TGTGCCATCACCCGGGACCTTCAAGAGACCCAGTACTTC. This codes for CAITRDLQETQYF. V gene TRBV10-3 combines with J gene TRBJ2-5, with D perhaps TRBD1 or TRBD2 (5 bases each). The CDR3 spans 13 residues. CDR1 and CDR2 from the germline V gene are ENHRY and SYGVKD. V lost 7 bases and J 2 bases, leaving 11 bases between the germline ends.

This clone has a handful of counts. The V and J genes are TRBV27 and TRBJ1-4; possible D gene TRBD1, 6 bases. V dropped 2 bases and J dropped 3 bases, with 7 bases sitting between them. Germline CDR1 MNHEY, CDR2 SMNVEV (reference sequence). The CDR3 contains 14 residues. The CDR3 sequence: CASSLEGANEKLFF. The CDR3 DNA reads as TGTGCCAGCAGTTTAGAGGGGGCTAATGAAAAACTGTTTTTT. Drawing the rest from reference TRBV27 and TRBJ1-4, the complete variable domain is EAQVTQNPRYLITVTGKKLTVTCSQNMNHEYMSWYRQDPGLGLRQIYYSMNVEVTDKGDVPEGYKVSRKEKRNFPLILESPSPNQTSLYFCASSLEGANEKLFFGSGTQLSVL.

The V gene is TRBV5-1, the J gene TRBJ2-2, with 9 bases identical to TRBD1. The CDR3 is 16 amino acids. With 4 bases clipped from V and 2 bases from J, the junction kept 6 bases outside the gene matches. Per germline, CDR1 SGHRS and CDR2 YFSETQ. The chain's CDR3 is CASSPVTGGNTGELFF. DNA of the CDR3: TGCGCCAGCAGCCCGGTGACAGGGGGTAACACCGGGGAGCTGTTTTTT.

This clone was detected only a few times. This specimen includes other DNA sequences encoding the same CDR3. CDR3 amino acids: CASSPLQETQYF. CDR3 in DNA: TGTGCCAGCTCACCACTCCAAGAGACCCAGTACTTC. The rearrangement uses TRBV18 and TRBJ2-5; D ambiguous. Trimming removed 1 base at V and 1 base at J, with 1 base between. The CDR3 sequence is 12 residues long. The V gene's germline CDR1 is KGHSH and CDR2 LQKENI.

The CDR3 protein is CASSRDRAYEQYF. Written as DNA, the CDR3 is TGTGCCAGCAGCCGCGACAGGGCCTACGAGCAGTACTTC. This rearrangement joins TRBV7-4 to TRBJ2-7; 7 nucleotides agree with TRBD1. The J segment lost 2 bases and the V segment lost 5 bases, leaving 3 bases of the junction unmatched. Germline V gene data show CDR1 as SGHVT and CDR2 as SQSDAQ. The CDR3 consists of 13 residues.

The chain is built from TRBV4-3 and TRBJ2-7, with TRBD2 identical over 7 bases. This CDR3 has 14 residues. The ends lost 4 bases at V and 3 bases at J; junction bases unmatched: 6. The germline V gene has CDR1 LGHNA and CDR2 YSLEER. The CDR3 loop reads CASSRSGGSYEQYF. In DNA, the CDR3 is TGCGCCAGCAGCCGATCGGGAGGTAGCTACGAGCAGTACTTC.

The genes are TRBV7-8 and TRBJ1-1; D uncertain. This CDR3 has 16 residues. Germline V gives CDR1 SGHVS, CDR2 FQNEAQ. The V and J ends lost 5 bases and 1 base respectively, with 17 bases between them. CDR3 DNA: TGTGCCAGCAGCATGCGATCGACCAGAAGGAACACTGAAGCTTTCTTT. Translation gives CASSMRSTRRNTEAFF.

The rearrangement uses TRBV28 and TRBJ2-3; 9 nucleotides align to TRBD1. CDR1 is MDHEN and CDR2 is SYDVKM in the germline V gene. The CDR3 is made up of 13 amino acids. J lost 10 bases, V lost 5 bases, and 7 bases had no gene match. The CDR3 sequence: CASSRPGQGPQYF. The CDR3 DNA reads as TGTGCCAGCAGTCGTCCGGGACAGGGACCGCAGTATTTT. The complete variable domain, with remaining parts taken from reference TRBV28 and TRBJ2-3, reads DVKVTQSSRYLVKRTGEKVFLECVQDMDHENMFWYRQDPGLGLRLIYFSYDVKMKEKGDIPEGYSVSREKKERFSLILESASTNQTSMYLCASSRPGQGPQYFGPGTRLTVL.

This clone was picked up a small number of times. The J gene is TRBJ2-5, the V gene TRBV4-2, with TRBD2 matching 10 bases. CDR3 size: 17 residues. Germline lookup yields CDR1 LGHNA and CDR2 YNFKEQ. V shed 0 bases and J 5 bases; nucleotides not matched to a gene: 9. The CDR3 reads CASSQDRSGRAGETQYF. CDR3 sequence (DNA): TGTGCCAGCAGCCAAGATAGGAGCGGGAGGGCCGGGGAGACCCAGTACTTC.

The chain recombines TRBV28 with TRBJ1-5; TRBD1 matches 9 bases. Germline loops: CDR1 MDHEN, CDR2 SYDVKM. The length of the CDR3 is 16 residues. V lost 4 bases, J lost 3 bases, and 7 bases stayed unmatched. The CDR3 DNA sequence: TGTGCCAGCAGTTCCTCCGGGACAGGGCACAATCAGCCCCAGCATTTT. Translating it yields CASSSSGTGHNQPQHF. The whole variable domain, filled in from reference TRBV28 and TRBJ1-5, reads DVKVTQSSRYLVKRTGEKVFLECVQDMDHENMFWYRQDPGLGLRLIYFSYDVKMKEKGDIPEGYSVSREKKERFSLILESASTNQTSMYLCASSSSGTGHNQPQHFGDGTRLSIL.

The gene calls are TRBV28 and TRBJ1-1, with D perhaps matching TRBD1 (6 bases). Germline-derived CDR1 and CDR2 are MDHEN and SYDVKM. The CDR3 has 13 residues. V was cut by 9 bases and J by 1 base, with 12 bases left in between. CDR3 coding DNA: TGTGCCAGTATGGAAGGGGGGAACACTGAAGCTTTCTTT. It codes for CASMEGGNTEAFF.

This clone was picked up many times. V and J are TRBV10-3 and TRBJ2-2; D gene uncertain. This CDR3 contains 12 residues. The germline V gene encodes CDR1 ENHRY and CDR2 SYGVKD. CDR3 nucleotide sequence: TGTGCTCTCGGCGGATACACCGGGGAGCTGTTTTTT. Translated, it gives CALGGYTGELFF.

CDR3 amino acids: CASSLLALKDTEAFF. The DNA for the CDR3 is TGTGCCAGCAGTTTATTGGCCCTGAAGGACACTGAAGCTTTCTTT. The V call is TRBV27, the J call TRBJ1-1; D gene uncertain. In germline, CDR1 is MNHEY, CDR2 SMNVEV (reference sequence). The CDR3 is 15 residues long. Trimming shortened V by 1 base and J by 3 bases, and 12 bases separated the two germline ends.

In this sample, this clone turned up a few times. The chain recombines TRBV4-1 with TRBJ1-2; D may be TRBD1 (5 bases). Germline CDR1 and CDR2: MGHRA and YSYEKL. Trimming cost V 1 base and J 2 bases, with 11 bases left between them. CDR3 length: 15 amino acids. The CDR3 DNA sequence: TGCGCCAGCAGCCAAGTGTCAGGGAGGAACTATGGCTACACCTTC. Encoded protein: CASSQVSGRNYGYTF.

The rearrangement joins TRBV14 to TRBJ2-3; 7 nucleotides line up with TRBD2. Germline V gene sequence: CDR1 SGHDN, CDR2 FVKESK. CDR3 size: 15 residues. With V trimmed by 5 bases and J by 2 bases, 7 bases remained unmatched. The CDR3 spells CASSASGRTTDTQYF. CDR3 sequence (DNA): TGTGCCAGCAGCGCTTCCGGGAGGACCACAGATACGCAGTATTTT. The entire variable domain, with the rest obtained from reference TRBV14 and TRBJ2-3, is as follows: EAGVTQFPSHSVIEKGQTVTLRCDPISGHDNLYWYRRVMGKEIKFLLHFVKESKQDESGMPNNRFLAERTGGTYSTLKVQPAELEDSGVYFCASSASGRTTDTQYFGPGTRLTVL.

The CDR3 DNA follows: TGTGCCAGCAGTGAATTTAGGGAATTGCATGGCTACACCTTC. As protein: CASSEFRELHGYTF. The chain combines TRBV25-1 with TRBJ1-2; no clear D gene. Trimming removed 1 base from V and 6 bases from J, with 12 bases in between. The CDR3 sequence is 14 residues long. Germline-derived CDR1 and CDR2 are MGHDK and SYGVNS.

Concerning this clone itself: An end of the junction does not agree with germline; a read error may underlie this. This rearrangement joins TRBV5-1 to TRBJ2-1; 9 nucleotides agree with TRBD1. CDR1 and CDR2 (germline): SGHRS, YFSETQ. The CDR3 contains 15 residues. The CDR3 here is CASRLDRGGYNEQFF. The CDR3, as DNA: TGCGCCAGCAGGTTGGACAGGGGAGGCTACAATGAGCAGTTCTTC.

V and J are TRBV5-1 and TRBJ2-1, with D unresolved. V gave up 6 bases and J gave up 4 bases, with 11 bases separating them. The CDR3 is 13 residues long. Germline CDR1 is SGHRS and CDR2 is YFSETQ. The CDR3: CASTPVGYNEQFF. The CDR3 DNA follows: TGCGCCAGCACGCCGGTTGGGTACAATGAGCAGTTCTTC.

The V call is TRBV5-6, the J call TRBJ1-5; D is unresolved. Germline V CDR1 and CDR2: SGHDT, YYEEEE. This CDR3 has 14 residues. V was clipped by 4 bases and J by 11 bases, with 19 bases between them. The CDR3 DNA is TGTGCCAGCAGCCGTGGAGTGATCCGGACGGCCCAGCATTTT. Amino acid sequence: CASSRGVIRTAQHF.

V usage is TRBV28 and J usage is TRBJ2-4; TRBD1 agrees at 7 bases. Per the germline V gene, CDR1 is MDHEN and CDR2 is SYDVKM. V was clipped by 6 bases and J by 0 bases; unmatched bases: 5. The CDR3 is 15 amino acids. The CDR3 bases are TGTGCCAGCAGCTCAGGGGGATTAGCCAAAAACATTCAGTACTTC. Translated, it gives CASSSGGLAKNIQYF.

The chain links TRBV5-4 to TRBJ2-7; TRBD1 is a possible D gene (6 bases). V was trimmed by 2 bases and J by 12 bases, leaving 18 bases between them. The germline V gene has CDR1 SGHNT and CDR2 YYREEE (reference sequence). The CDR3 has 13 residues. For the CDR3, the DNA is TGTGCCAGCAGCTTTGAACAGGGCGACAATAGGTACTTC. This translates into CASSFEQGDNRYF.

The gene calls are TRBV4-1 and TRBJ2-3, with D perhaps TRBD2 (6 bases). This CDR3 spans 15 amino acids. Trimming removed 1 base at V and 1 base at J, with 9 bases between. Germline CDR1 MGHRA, CDR2 YSYEKL. CDR3 amino acids: CASSQGRVRTDTQYF. In nucleotides, the CDR3 is TGCGCCAGCAGCCAAGGGAGGGTACGCACAGATACGCAGTATTTT.

The rearrangement links TRBV6-6 to TRBJ2-1; 12 bases agree with TRBD1. The CDR3 consists of 15 residues. V trimming: 6 bases; J trimming: 8 bases; junction bases outside the gene matches: 8. Germline V CDR1 and CDR2: MNHNY, SVGAGI (reference sequence). The CDR3 spells CASRPGTGGLDEQFF. The CDR3 DNA reads TGTGCCAGCAGGCCTGGGACAGGGGGCTTAGATGAGCAGTTCTTC.